The 20 T cell receptor beta chains below all came from one sample that was sequenced in a study of blood T cell repertoires in COVID-19. The method was immunoSEQ multiplex PCR; TCRdb's version includes in-frame clones alone and lacks a portion of them. The sample has around 100,000 clones, approximately 81% seen once. Sequencing input: peripheral blood. The receptors stem from a human donor in a cohort sampled during active COVID-19.

CDR3 in amino acids: CAISPGDSGANVLTF. The CDR3 DNA reads TGTGCCATCAGCCCCGGGGACTCTGGGGCCAACGTCCTGACTTTC. The genes are TRBV10-3 and TRBJ2-6; possibly TRBD2 for D (5 bases). The V and J ends lost 6 bases and 0 bases respectively, with 9 bases between them. Germline V lookup: CDR1 ENHRY, CDR2 SYGVKD. CDR3 length: 15 residues.

The chain is built from TRBV7-2 and TRBJ2-1, with a weak D call TRBD1 (5 bases). CDR1 is SGHTA, CDR2 FQGNSA, per germline. The length of the CDR3 is 15 residues. The ends were cut back, 2 bases at V and 7 bases at J, with 15 bases in the middle. The CDR3, as DNA: TGTGCCAGCAGCTTATTGAAGGGGATGTGGAATGAGCAGTTCTTC. Translated: CASSLLKGMWNEQFF. Complete variable domain (other parts from reference TRBV7-2 and TRBJ2-1): GAGVSQSPSNKVTEKGKDVELRCDPISGHTALYWYRQSLGQGLEFLIYFQGNSAPDKSGLPSDRFSAERTGGSVSTLTIQRTQQEDSAVYLCASSLLKGMWNEQFFGPGTRLTVL.

This clone came up a few times. The V call is TRBV5-4, the J call TRBJ1-2; D possibly corresponds to TRBD1 (6 bases). Looked up from germline, CDR1 is SGHNT and CDR2 is YYREEE (reference sequence). Trimming removed 4 bases from V and 0 bases from J, with 10 bases in between. CDR3 length: 14 residues. This chain's CDR3 is CASSAGQTNYGYTF. Written as DNA, the CDR3 is TGTGCCAGCAGCGCCGGACAGACTAACTATGGCTACACCTTC.

The V gene is TRBV28, the J gene TRBJ2-5; 7 bases are shared with TRBD1. The CDR3 is made up of 16 amino acids. With V trimmed by 4 bases and J by 2 bases, 10 bases remained unmatched. Germline V gives CDR1 MDHEN, CDR2 SYDVKM. The CDR3 is CASSSLGQAVQETQYF. The CDR3 DNA reads TGTGCCAGCAGTTCACTTGGACAGGCCGTTCAAGAGACCCAGTACTTC.

This sequence joins TRBV24-1 and TRBJ1-3, with 9 positions matching TRBD1. CDR3 length: 19 amino acids. Looked up from germline, CDR1 is KGHDR and CDR2 is SFDVKD. V lost 8 bases and J lost 4; bases outside the gene matches: 20. The CDR3 DNA reads TGTGCCACCAATCAGGGCGCCCGAATCCGGACAGGGGTAGGAAACACCATATATTTT. Translation: CATNQGARIRTGVGNTIYF.

This chain uses TRBV5-1 with TRBJ2-7; 7 bases line up with TRBD2. The trim removed 4 bases at V and 5 bases at J, leaving 18 bases unmatched. The CDR3 covers 17 residues. Germline CDR1 reads SGHRS; CDR2 reads YFSETQ. In nucleotides, the CDR3 is TGCGCCAGCAGCCTGGCCGGCAGCGGGAATTATGGCGACGAGCAGTACTTC. As protein: CASSLAGSGNYGDEQYF.

This rearrangement joins TRBV6-2 or TRBV6-3 to TRBJ2-2, with 10 bases aligning to TRBD2. J was trimmed by 5 bases and V by 6 bases; bases with no gene match: 9. Germline assignment: CDR1 MNHEY and CDR2 SVGEGT. The CDR3 has 16 amino acids. CDR3 sequence reads: CASSHFSGGATGELFF. The CDR3 DNA reads as TGTGCCAGCAGCCACTTCAGCGGGGGGGCTACCGGGGAGCTGTTTTTT.

V is TRBV12-3 or TRBV12-4 and J is TRBJ2-1, with D hard to call. The CDR3 has 12 residues. The V end was cut by 10 bases, the J end by 11 bases, with 18 bases between. CDR3 in amino acids: CATQVGSGKQFF. The CDR3 nucleotides read TGTGCCACCCAGGTGGGTTCAGGCAAGCAGTTCTTC.

This clone was observed a few times. The chain has TRBV2 and TRBJ1-6; no clear D gene. The V end was cut by 7 bases, the J end by 9 bases, with 19 bases between. The CDR3 sequence is 15 residues long. Per the germline V gene, CDR1 is SNHLY and CDR2 is FYNNEI. The CDR3: CASTEDGLSGSPLHF. In nucleotides, the CDR3 is TGTGCCAGCACCGAGGATGGACTCTCGGGTTCACCCCTCCACTTT.

The chain recombines TRBV28 with TRBJ2-7; D gene unclear. The CDR3 extends over 14 amino acids. Germline CDR1 reads MDHEN; CDR2 reads SYDVKM. Trimming shortened V by 6 bases and J by 4 bases, and 16 bases separated the two germline ends. DNA for the CDR3: TGTGCCAGCAGCCCCGGGTTGGTTGAATACGAGCAGTACTTC. Its translation is CASSPGLVEYEQYF.

This clone was counted a single time. The V and J genes are TRBV20-1 and TRBJ1-2; D gene uncertain. Germline CDR1 is DFQATT and CDR2 is SNEGSKA (reference sequence). CDR3 length: 11 amino acids. Trimming shortened V by 4 bases and J by 4 bases, and 7 bases separated the two germline ends. This CDR3 is CSAIEAYGYTF. The CDR3, as DNA: TGCAGTGCTATAGAAGCCTATGGCTACACCTTC.

The chain has TRBV7-9 and TRBJ1-1; D is perhaps TRBD1 (6 bases). The CDR3 sequence is 15 residues long. Per germline, CDR1 SEHNR and CDR2 FQNEAQ (reference sequence). V lost 3 bases, J lost 5 bases, and 16 bases lay in between. CDR3 DNA sequence: TGTGCCAGCAGCTTGGGGAGAGGGGGTATGACTGAAGCTTTCTTT. Its translation is CASSLGRGGMTEAFF.

Worth noting for this clone: The identical CDR3 is also encoded by other nucleotide sequences in the sample. The chain combines TRBV19 with TRBJ2-3; 10 nucleotides match TRBD2. CDR3 length equals 15 residues. J was trimmed by 1 base and V by 3 bases; bases with no gene match: 1. The germline V gene has CDR1 LNHDA and CDR2 SQIVND (reference sequence). The CDR3 bases are TGTGCCAGTAGTATCCTAGCGGGAGGCACAGATACGCAGTATTTT. The encoded protein is CASSILAGGTDTQYF. The entire variable domain, with the rest obtained from reference TRBV19 and TRBJ2-3, is as follows: DGGITQSPKYLFRKEGQNVTLSCEQNLNHDAMYWYRQDPGQGLRLIYYSQIVNDFQKGDIAEGYSVSREKKESFPLTVTSAQKNPTAFYLCASSILAGGTDTQYFGPGTRLTVL.

The chain is built from TRBV6-6 and TRBJ2-5; D not certain. V was pared by 4 bases and J by 5 bases, with 14 bases between. The CDR3 covers 14 residues. Germline CDR1 MNHNY, CDR2 SVGAGI (reference sequence). The CDR3 sequence is CASSSDWPRETQYF. In DNA, the CDR3 is TGTGCCAGCAGTTCCGACTGGCCCCGGGAGACCCAGTACTTC.

On this clone itself: The sample has other DNA sequences that encode this CDR3 too. The chain has TRBV5-4 and TRBJ2-7, with 7 bases fitting TRBD2. From germline, CDR1 is SGHNT and CDR2 YYREEE (reference sequence). The CDR3 is made up of 15 amino acids. V lost 1 base to trimming and J lost 2 bases; unmatched junction nucleotides: 6. Written as DNA, the CDR3 is TGTGCCAGCAGCTTGTCCCCTAGCGGAGCCTACGAGCAGTACTTC. This encodes CASSLSPSGAYEQYF.

This rearrangement joins TRBV30 to TRBJ1-2; D is possibly TRBD1 (6 bases). The CDR3 sequence is 14 residues long. V lost 3 bases and J 8 bases, leaving 19 bases between the germline ends. From germline, CDR1 is GTSNPN and CDR2 SVGIG (reference sequence). Here the CDR3 reads CAWRTVGGAGGYTF. The CDR3 coding sequence is TGTGCCTGGAGAACCGTCGGGGGGGCCGGGGGCTACACCTTC.

The genes are TRBV2 and TRBJ1-4; no clear D gene. This CDR3 is built from 16 residues. Germline lookup yields CDR1 SNHLY and CDR2 FYNNEI. The V end was cut by 3 bases, the J end by 4 bases, with 15 bases between. CDR3 DNA: TGTGCCAGCAGTGAGGGCCGTAGACCGGATAATGAAAAACTGTTTTTT. Protein product: CASSEGRRPDNEKLFF.

The count of this clone is one. The V call is TRBV28, the J call TRBJ1-2; D not resolved. Trimming shortened V by 5 bases and J by 5 bases, and 3 bases separated the two germline ends. CDR1 and CDR2 from the germline V gene are MDHEN and SYDVKM. The CDR3 has 10 amino acids. The CDR3 nucleotides are TGTGCCAGCAGTCGGTATGGCTACACCTTC. Its translation is CASSRYGYTF.

The chain combines TRBV12-3 or TRBV12-4 with TRBJ1-1, with 9 positions matching TRBD1. The CDR3 consists of 12 residues. V was clipped by 8 bases and J by 6 bases; unmatched bases: 4. CDR3 region: CASGQGFAEAFF. CDR3 in DNA: TGTGCCAGCGGACAGGGGTTCGCTGAAGCTTTCTTT.

The genes are TRBV6-5 and TRBJ2-7; D is possibly TRBD2 (5 bases). V lost 7 bases to trimming and J lost 2 bases, with 9 bases between them. Germline V gene sequence: CDR1 MNHEY, CDR2 SVGAGI. This CDR3 is 12 amino acids long. CDR3 in amino acids: CASKADPYEQYF. CDR3 bases: TGTGCCAGCAAAGCGGACCCCTACGAGCAGTACTTC.